The 25 T cell receptor beta chains presented below share a single source sample, sequenced in a study of blood T cell repertoires in COVID-19. Measured with immunoSEQ multiplex PCR; TCRdb has only the in-frame clones, and not every one. The sample shows hundreds of thousands of clones, 85% to 90% of them seen only once. The specimen was PBMCs or T cells enriched from blood (not recorded which). The source is a man aged 30 to 45 who had recovered from COVID-19.

The chain employs TRBV4-1 and TRBJ2-7, with 9 bases fitting TRBD1. Germline V CDR1 and CDR2: MGHRA, YSYEKL. J lost 5 bases, V lost 1 base, and 3 bases had no gene match. This CDR3 contains 14 residues. The CDR3 nucleotides read TGCGCCAGCAGCCAAGCCCGGGACAGGGACGAGCAGTACTTC. The encoded protein is CASSQARDRDEQYF.

This clone came up once. This rearrangement joins TRBV2 to TRBJ1-6, with D maybe TRBD1 (5 bases). The CDR3 covers 14 residues. Germline V CDR1 and CDR2: SNHLY, FYNNEI. Trimming took off 3 bases at V and 10 bases at J, with 13 bases between the two ends. The CDR3 protein is CASSERQGVSPLHF. CDR3 sequence (DNA): TGTGCCAGCAGTGAGAGGCAGGGTGTATCACCCCTCCACTTT.

V is TRBV28 and J is TRBJ1-1; a weak D match, TRBD1 (6 bases). This CDR3 is built from 11 residues. V dropped 10 bases and J dropped 1 base, with 7 bases sitting between them. CDR1 and CDR2 from the germline V gene are MDHEN and SYDVKM. The CDR3 spells CATQGNTEAFF. CDR3 DNA sequence: TGTGCCACACAGGGGAACACTGAAGCTTTCTTT. The variable domain in full, with the rest retrieved from reference TRBV28 and TRBJ1-1, is DVKVTQSSRYLVKRTGEKVFLECVQDMDHENMFWYRQDPGLGLRLIYFSYDVKMKEKGDIPEGYSVSREKKERFSLILESASTNQTSMYLCATQGNTEAFFGQGTRLTVV.

The chain employs TRBV28 and TRBJ2-2; 11 nucleotides align to TRBD2. The germline gives CDR1 MDHEN, CDR2 SYDVKM. The CDR3 is 19 residues long. V lost 5 bases and J lost 5; bases outside the gene matches: 16. In nucleotides, the CDR3 is TGTGCCAGCAGTCTACGACTCGTTAGCGGGAGGGCCAGAACCGGGGAGCTGTTTTTT. Its translation is CASSLRLVSGRARTGELFF.

The chain links TRBV5-1 to TRBJ2-5, with 8 bases lining up with TRBD1. V lost 1 base and J lost 4; bases outside the gene matches: 6. The CDR3 loop spans 15 amino acids. CDR1 SGHRS and CDR2 YFSETQ come from the germline V gene. The CDR3 spells CASSLLSGGSETQYF. Here the CDR3 DNA reads TGCGCCAGCAGCTTGTTATCAGGGGGCTCAGAGACCCAGTACTTC.

V gene TRBV12-3 or TRBV12-4 combines with J gene TRBJ2-1, with a possible D match to TRBD2 (6 bases). V shed 5 bases and J shed 6 bases, with 11 bases lying between them. This CDR3 spans 13 amino acids. The CDR3 region has the DNA TGTGCCAGCAGTCCCGGGGGTATCAATGAGCAGTTCTTC. Its protein is CASSPGGINEQFF.

This clone was observed a handful of times. The genes are TRBV7-3 and TRBJ2-3; TRBD2 aligns across 13 bases. The germline CDR1 and CDR2 sequences are SGHTA and FQGTGA. The V segment lost 5 bases and the J segment 5 bases; nucleotides outside the gene matches: 4. The CDR3 loop spans 15 amino acids. This CDR3 reads CASSRTSGRIDTQYF. DNA of the CDR3: TGTGCCAGCAGCCGGACTAGCGGGAGAATAGATACGCAGTATTTT.

The chain links TRBV21-1 to TRBJ2-7; whether TRBD2, the table's D call, matches the DNA was not checked. TRBV21-1 is a listed pseudogene. The CDR3 totals 15 residues. The DNA of the CDR3 is TGTGCCAGCAGCAAGGGTAGCGGGACCGTCTACGAGCAGTACTTC. Encoded protein: CASSKGSGTVYEQYF.

V usage is TRBV30 and J usage is TRBJ1-1; D remains ambiguous. Germline CDR1 and CDR2: GTSNPN and SVGIG (reference sequence). Between the trimmed V and J ends, which lost 1 base and 5 bases, there was a span of 11 bases. The CDR3 is 13 amino acids. The CDR3 DNA follows: TGTGCCTGGAGTGAAATTGTAGTTACTGAAGCTTTCTTT. Translating it yields CAWSEIVVTEAFF.

V usage is TRBV10-3 and J usage is TRBJ2-3, with TRBD2 identical over 8 bases. With 0 bases clipped from V and 6 bases from J, the junction kept 5 bases outside the gene matches. From germline, CDR1 is ENHRY and CDR2 SYGVKD. This CDR3 comprises 15 residues. CDR3 protein: CAISESTAGVDTQYF. CDR3 in DNA: TGTGCCATCAGTGAGTCAACAGCGGGAGTGGATACGCAGTATTTT.

This clone appeared once. J is TRBJ2-1 and V is TRBV24-1; D is perhaps TRBD1 (6 bases). V was shortened by 9 bases and J by 5 bases, with 16 bases between the two germline ends. Germline V gene sequence: CDR1 KGHDR, CDR2 SFDVKD. There are 14 residues in the CDR3. CDR3 nucleotide sequence: TGTGCCACCTCCACAGGGTGGAGTAACAATGAGCAGTTCTTC. Amino acids: CATSTGWSNNEQFF.

This clone was counted once. The chain combines TRBV3-1 (or the pseudogene TRBV3-2) with TRBJ1-5; tentative D call: TRBD1 (6 bases). The CDR3 has 17 amino acids. The ends were cut back, 4 bases at V and 4 bases at J, with 20 bases in the middle. The germline gives CDR1 LGHDT, CDR2 YNNKEL (reference sequence). CDR3 coding DNA: TGTGCCAGCAGCCCCGGAGGTGGAGGCCAGGGGAATCAGCCCCAGCATTTT. Its protein is CASSPGGGGQGNQPQHF.

The rearrangement joins TRBV27 to TRBJ2-5; D ambiguous. The germline V gene encodes CDR1 MNHEY and CDR2 SMNVEV (reference sequence). V lost 3 bases to trimming and J lost 5 bases, with 13 bases between them. The CDR3 runs to 14 residues. The DNA for the CDR3 is TGTGCCAGCAGTTTCTCTAGTAGTCTGGAGACCCAGTACTTC. Amino acids: CASSFSSSLETQYF.

This chain links TRBV7-9 with TRBJ2-5; TRBD1 aligns across 8 bases. Unmatched junction bases numbered 3, after V lost 1 base and J lost 5 bases. There are 14 residues in the CDR3. Germline V lookup: CDR1 SEHNR, CDR2 FQNEAQ (reference sequence). In DNA form, the CDR3 reads TGTGCCAGCAGCTTAGGACAGGGGATCGAGACCCAGTACTTC. Amino acids: CASSLGQGIETQYF.

The chain uses TRBV11-2 and TRBJ2-7; D uncertain. The CDR3 consists of 14 residues. The V end was cut by 1 base, the J end by 3 bases, with 10 bases between. Germline loops: CDR1 SGHAT, CDR2 FQNNGV. CDR3 nucleotide sequence: TGTGCCAGCAGCTTAGGGGCCCTACTCTACGAGCAGTACTTC. It yields the protein CASSLGALLYEQYF. Drawing the rest from reference TRBV11-2 and TRBJ2-7, the complete variable domain is EAGVAQSPRYKIIEKRQSVAFWCNPISGHATLYWYQQILGQGPKLLIQFQNNGVVDDSQLPKDRFSAERLKGVDSTLKIQPAKLEDSAVYLCASSLGALLYEQYFGPGTRLTVT.

Details on this clone: At the DNA level, this CDR3 is encoded by other sequences in the same sample as well. V gene TRBV5-1 combines with J gene TRBJ1-1; TRBD1 might be the D (5 bases). Per germline, CDR1 SGHRS and CDR2 YFSETQ. The CDR3 has 14 residues. Trimming cost V 0 bases and J 2 bases, with 8 bases left between them. This CDR3 is CASSLGQTNTEAFF. As DNA, the CDR3 is TGCGCCAGCAGCTTGGGACAGACCAACACTGAAGCTTTCTTT.

V usage is TRBV27 and J usage is TRBJ1-2, with D maybe TRBD1 (5 bases). The CDR3 consists of 13 residues. V was shortened by 7 bases and J by 5 bases, with 14 bases between the two germline ends. CDR1 MNHEY and CDR2 SMNVEV come from the germline V gene (reference sequence). The DNA of the CDR3 is TGTGCCAGCACCCGGGCGGGGGGATATGGCTACACCTTC. This codes for CASTRAGGYGYTF.

V gene TRBV28 combines with J gene TRBJ1-4; D is uncertain. V lost 6 bases and J 8 bases, leaving 19 bases between the germline ends. The CDR3 totals 15 residues. Germline V gene sequence: CDR1 MDHEN, CDR2 SYDVKM. CDR3 loop: CASRGPGAGSEKLFF. The CDR3 DNA is TGTGCCAGCAGGGGCCCGGGAGCAGGCAGCGAAAAACTGTTTTTT.

This clone has a handful of counts. V gene TRBV11-2 combines with J gene TRBJ2-1; TRBD2 matches at 10 bases. This CDR3 has 16 residues. Germline V gene data show CDR1 as SGHAT and CDR2 as FQNNGV. The V and J ends lost 6 bases and 8 bases, in that order; junction bases with no gene match: 13. CDR3 loop: CASRFKAGGPIYEQFF. Written as DNA, the CDR3 is TGTGCCAGCAGGTTTAAAGCGGGAGGGCCTATTTATGAGCAGTTCTTC.

J is TRBJ1-2 and V is TRBV28, with D possibly matching TRBD1 (5 bases). Germline CDR1 and CDR2: MDHEN and SYDVKM. The CDR3 runs 13 residues. The V gene lost 3 bases and the J gene lost 0 bases, with 5 bases spanning the gap. The DNA of the CDR3 is TGTGCCAGCAGTTTGACAGCTAACTATGGCTACACCTTC. Translation gives CASSLTANYGYTF.

The genes are TRBV11-2 and TRBJ2-7; TRBD2 matches 7 bases. Per germline, CDR1 SGHAT and CDR2 FQNNGV. With V trimmed by 1 base and J by 0 bases, 6 bases remained unmatched. CDR3 length: 16 amino acids. This chain's CDR3 is CASSLGLRGNSYEQYF. In DNA form, the CDR3 reads TGTGCCAGCAGCTTAGGGTTGCGGGGGAACTCCTACGAGCAGTACTTC. The variable domain in full, completed from reference TRBV11-2 and TRBJ2-7, reads EAGVAQSPRYKIIEKRQSVAFWCNPISGHATLYWYQQILGQGPKLLIQFQNNGVVDDSQLPKDRFSAERLKGVDSTLKIQPAKLEDSAVYLCASSLGLRGNSYEQYFGPGTRLTVT.

The V call is TRBV2, the J call TRBJ2-7, with D possibly TRBD2 on 6 matching bases. Trimming took off 6 bases at V and 2 bases at J, with 11 bases between the two ends. Germline CDR1 and CDR2: SNHLY and FYNNEI. The CDR3 is 13 amino acids. CDR3 loop: CASRPTGAYEQYF. The CDR3 bases are TGTGCCAGCAGGCCGACGGGGGCCTACGAGCAGTACTTC.

This clone showed up just once. The chain links TRBV5-1 to TRBJ2-5; TRBD1 is a possible D gene (6 bases). Germline V gives CDR1 SGHRS, CDR2 YFSETQ. The CDR3 is 13 amino acids. The ends were cut back, 7 bases at V and 2 bases at J, with 12 bases in the middle. The CDR3 spells CASRPGQQETQYF. The CDR3 DNA is TGCGCCAGCCGCCCCGGACAGCAAGAGACCCAGTACTTC.

The J gene is TRBJ1-4, the V gene TRBV6-5; no clear D gene. The length of the CDR3 is 15 residues. Germline lookup yields CDR1 MNHEY and CDR2 SVGAGI. Trimming cost V 5 bases and J 2 bases, with 12 bases left between them. DNA of the CDR3: TGTGCCAGCAGTCACGACGGGTTTACTAATGAAAAACTGTTTTTT. Its protein is CASSHDGFTNEKLFF.

J is TRBJ2-1 and V is TRBV5-1; D not certain. CDR3 length: 15 amino acids. Germline V CDR1 and CDR2: SGHRS, YFSETQ. The V end lost 1 base, the J end lost 4 bases, and 12 bases lay between the germline ends. CDR3 protein: CASSLQTGPYNEQFF. For the CDR3, the DNA is TGCGCCAGCAGCTTGCAGACTGGCCCATACAATGAGCAGTTCTTC.